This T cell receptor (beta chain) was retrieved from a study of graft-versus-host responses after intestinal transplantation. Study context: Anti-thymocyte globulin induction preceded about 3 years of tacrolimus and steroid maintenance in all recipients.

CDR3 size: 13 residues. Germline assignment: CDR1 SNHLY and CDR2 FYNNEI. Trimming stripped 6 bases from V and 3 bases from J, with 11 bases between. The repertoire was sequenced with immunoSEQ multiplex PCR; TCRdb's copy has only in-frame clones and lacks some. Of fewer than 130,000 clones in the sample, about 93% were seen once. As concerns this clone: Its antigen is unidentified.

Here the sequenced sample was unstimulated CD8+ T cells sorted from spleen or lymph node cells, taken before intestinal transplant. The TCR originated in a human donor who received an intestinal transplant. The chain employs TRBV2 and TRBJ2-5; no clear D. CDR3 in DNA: TGTGCCAGCAGGCTACAGCGCGAAGAGACCCAGTACTTC. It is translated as CASRLQREETQYF.